This entry concerns a single T cell receptor (beta chain). Authors' data handling: Reference gene primer amplification yielded estimated nucleated cell counts. Here immunoSEQ multiplex PCR was the method, and the copy in TCRdb shows in-frame clones only, minus some. V and J calls and clone size are given by that table; D and trimming were obtained from the DNA. The repertoire holds roughly 120,000 clones, with 85% as singletons. This entry belongs to a study of blood T cell repertoires in COVID-19. Background on the study: The cDNA or gDNA used as material had been derived from T cells, B-cell-depleted T cells, or PBMCs.

Deletions cut 7 bases from V and 6 bases from J, with 16 bases between. The germline V gene has CDR1 LGHDT and CDR2 YNNKEL (reference sequence). The CDR3 is made up of 13 amino acids. This TCR was recovered from a human donor in a cohort sampled during active COVID-19. This chain links TRBV3-1 (or the pseudogene TRBV3-2) with TRBJ2-7; tentatively, D is TRBD2 (5 bases). Sequencing input: peripheral blood. The CDR3 DNA sequence: TGTGCCAGCACTGGACTGGGCGGAGCCGAGCAGTACTTC. It translates to CASTGLGGAEQYF.